The clone carrying this T cell receptor (beta chain) was recorded once. Its antigen is not known. This record comes from a study of CD8 T cells in ankylosing spondylitis. General study results and limits: Reportedly, matched ankylosing spondylitis synovial fluid was significantly enriched for disease-linked clones. Roughly eight highly homologous variants made up a TCR beta motif that seemed to typify ankylosing spondylitis blood.

Deletions cut 7 bases from V and 5 bases from J, with 12 bases between. This CDR3 comprises 13 residues. The germline V gene has CDR1 MNHNS and CDR2 SASEGT. TCRdb re-analysed the 5' RACE reads in MiXCR, keeping a single row per CDR3 protein. The sample comprises 250,000 to 350,000 distinct CDR3 sequences, 7% to 9% of which are singletons, and roughly 15% rests with the top ten. The sample consisted of blood, either unsorted or a sorted T cell fraction (not recorded which). This receptor was taken from a male donor with ankylosing spondylitis. J is TRBJ2-1 and V is TRBV6-1; D not resolved. This CDR3 is CASKRLRNNEQFF. The CDR3 nucleotides read TGTGCCAGCAAACGGCTAAGAAACAATGAGCAGTTCTTC.